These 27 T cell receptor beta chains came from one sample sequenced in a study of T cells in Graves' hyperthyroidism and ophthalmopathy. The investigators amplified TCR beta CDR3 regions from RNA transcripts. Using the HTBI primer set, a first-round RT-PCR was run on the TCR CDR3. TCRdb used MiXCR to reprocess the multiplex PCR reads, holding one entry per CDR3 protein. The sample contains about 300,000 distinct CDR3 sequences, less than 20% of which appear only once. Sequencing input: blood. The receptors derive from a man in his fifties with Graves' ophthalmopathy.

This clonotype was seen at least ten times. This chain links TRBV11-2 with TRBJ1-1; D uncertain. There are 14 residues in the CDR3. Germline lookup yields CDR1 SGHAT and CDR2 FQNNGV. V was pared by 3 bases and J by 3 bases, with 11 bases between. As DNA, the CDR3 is TGTGCCAGCAGCTTGGGGAATGGCTACACTGAAGCTTTCTTT. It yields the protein CASSLGNGYTEAFF.

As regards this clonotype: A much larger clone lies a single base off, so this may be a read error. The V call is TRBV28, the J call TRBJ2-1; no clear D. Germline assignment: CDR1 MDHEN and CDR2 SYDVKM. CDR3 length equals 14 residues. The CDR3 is CAGSPLFVYNEQFF. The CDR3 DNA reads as TGTGCCGGCAGTCCCCTTTTTGTTTACAATGAGCAGTTCTTC.

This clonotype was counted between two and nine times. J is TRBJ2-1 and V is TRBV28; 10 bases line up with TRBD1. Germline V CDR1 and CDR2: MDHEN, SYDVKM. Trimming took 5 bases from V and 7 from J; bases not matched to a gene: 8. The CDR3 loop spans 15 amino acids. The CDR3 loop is CASSPGTGAGNEQFF. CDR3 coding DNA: TGTGCCAGCAGTCCCGGGACAGGGGCAGGGAATGAGCAGTTCTTC.

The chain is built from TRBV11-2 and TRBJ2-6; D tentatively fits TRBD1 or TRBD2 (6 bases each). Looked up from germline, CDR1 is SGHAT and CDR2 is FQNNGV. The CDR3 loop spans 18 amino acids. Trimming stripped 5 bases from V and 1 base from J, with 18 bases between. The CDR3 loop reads CASSLAGTSRSGANVLTF. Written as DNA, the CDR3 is TGTGCCAGCAGCCTCGCGGGGACAAGTCGATCTGGGGCCAACGTCCTGACTTTC. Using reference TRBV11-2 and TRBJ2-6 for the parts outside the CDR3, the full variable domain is EAGVAQSPRYKIIEKRQSVAFWCNPISGHATLYWYQQILGQGPKLLIQFQNNGVVDDSQLPKDRFSAERLKGVDSTLKIQPAKLEDSAVYLCASSLAGTSRSGANVLTFGAGSRLTVL.

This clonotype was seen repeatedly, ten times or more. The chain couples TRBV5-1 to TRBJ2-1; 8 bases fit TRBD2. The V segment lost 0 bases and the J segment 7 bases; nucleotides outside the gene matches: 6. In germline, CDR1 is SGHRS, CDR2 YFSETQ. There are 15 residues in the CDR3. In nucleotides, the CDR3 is TGCGCCAGCAGCTTGGTGCGGGAGGACCGGAATGAGCAGTTCTTC. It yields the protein CASSLVREDRNEQFF.

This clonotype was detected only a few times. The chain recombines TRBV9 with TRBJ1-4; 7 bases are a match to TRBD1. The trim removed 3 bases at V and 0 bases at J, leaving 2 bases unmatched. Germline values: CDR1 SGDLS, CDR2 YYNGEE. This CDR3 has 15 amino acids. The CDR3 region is CASSAGTATNEKLFF. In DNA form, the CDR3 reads TGTGCCAGCAGCGCCGGGACAGCAACTAATGAAAAACTGTTTTTT.

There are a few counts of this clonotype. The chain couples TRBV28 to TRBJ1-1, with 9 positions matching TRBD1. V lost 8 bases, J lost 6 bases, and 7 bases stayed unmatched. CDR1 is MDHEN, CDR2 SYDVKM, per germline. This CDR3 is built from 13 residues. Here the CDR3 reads CASLQGARAEAFF. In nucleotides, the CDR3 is TGTGCCAGCCTACAGGGGGCGCGTGCTGAAGCTTTCTTT.

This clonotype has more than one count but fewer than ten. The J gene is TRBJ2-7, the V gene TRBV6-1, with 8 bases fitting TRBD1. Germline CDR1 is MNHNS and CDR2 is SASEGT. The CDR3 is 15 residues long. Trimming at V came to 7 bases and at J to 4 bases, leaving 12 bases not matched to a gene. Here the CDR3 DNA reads TGTGCCAGCAAATATGGACAGGGAATTTGGTACGAGCAGTACTTC. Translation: CASKYGQGIWYEQYF.

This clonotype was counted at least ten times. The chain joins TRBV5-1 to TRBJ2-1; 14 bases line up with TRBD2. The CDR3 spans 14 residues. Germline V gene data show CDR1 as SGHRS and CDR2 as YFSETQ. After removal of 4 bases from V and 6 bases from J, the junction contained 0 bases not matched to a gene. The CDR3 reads CASSGTSGSNEQFF. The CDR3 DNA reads TGCGCCAGCAGCGGGACTAGCGGGAGCAATGAGCAGTTCTTC.

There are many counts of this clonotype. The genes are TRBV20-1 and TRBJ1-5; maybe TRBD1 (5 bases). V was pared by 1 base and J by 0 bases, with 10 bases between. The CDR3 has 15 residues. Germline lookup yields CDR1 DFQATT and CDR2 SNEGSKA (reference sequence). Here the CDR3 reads CSARVRRDSNQPQHF. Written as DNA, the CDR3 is TGCAGTGCTAGAGTCCGCAGGGATAGCAATCAGCCCCAGCATTTT.

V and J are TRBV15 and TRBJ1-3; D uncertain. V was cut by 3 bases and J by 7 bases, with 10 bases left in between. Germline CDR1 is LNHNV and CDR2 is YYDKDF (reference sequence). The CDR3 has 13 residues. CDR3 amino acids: CATSSHLGNTIYF. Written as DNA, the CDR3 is TGTGCCACCAGCAGTCATCTGGGGAACACCATATATTTT.

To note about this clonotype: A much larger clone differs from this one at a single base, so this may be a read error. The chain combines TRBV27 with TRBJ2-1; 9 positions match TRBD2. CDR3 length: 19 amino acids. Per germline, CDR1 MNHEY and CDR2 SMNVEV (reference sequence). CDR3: CASSLKAGGLGWVYNEQSF. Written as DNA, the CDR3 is TGTGCCAGCAGTTTAAAAGCGGGAGGCTTGGGGTGGGTCTACAATGAGCAGTCCTTC.

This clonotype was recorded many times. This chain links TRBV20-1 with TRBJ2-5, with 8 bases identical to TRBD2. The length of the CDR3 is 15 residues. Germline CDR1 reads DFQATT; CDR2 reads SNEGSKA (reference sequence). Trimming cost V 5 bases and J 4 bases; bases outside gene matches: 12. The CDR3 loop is CSARPREGWSETQYF. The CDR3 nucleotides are TGCAGTGCTCGACCTCGGGAGGGATGGTCAGAGACCCAGTACTTC.

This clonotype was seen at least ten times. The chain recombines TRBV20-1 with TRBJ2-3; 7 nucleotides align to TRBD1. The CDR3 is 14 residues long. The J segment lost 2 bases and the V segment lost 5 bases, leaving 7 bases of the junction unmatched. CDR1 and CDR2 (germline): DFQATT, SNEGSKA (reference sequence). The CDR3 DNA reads TGCAGTGCTGACGGGACAGCCCTCACAGATACGCAGTATTTT. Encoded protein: CSADGTALTDTQYF.

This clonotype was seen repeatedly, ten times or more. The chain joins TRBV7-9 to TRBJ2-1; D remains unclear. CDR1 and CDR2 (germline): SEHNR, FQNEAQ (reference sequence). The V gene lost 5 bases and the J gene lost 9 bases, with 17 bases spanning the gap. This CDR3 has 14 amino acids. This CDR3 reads CASSLYSRGGEQFF. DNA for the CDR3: TGTGCCAGCAGCCTTTACTCCCGAGGTGGTGAGCAGTTCTTC.

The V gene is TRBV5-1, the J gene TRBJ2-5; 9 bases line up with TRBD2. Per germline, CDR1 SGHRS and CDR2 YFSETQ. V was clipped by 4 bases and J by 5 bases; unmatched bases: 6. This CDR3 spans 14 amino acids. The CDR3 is CASSRALAGETQYF. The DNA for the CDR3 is TGCGCCAGCAGCCGTGCCCTAGCGGGGGAGACCCAGTACTTC.

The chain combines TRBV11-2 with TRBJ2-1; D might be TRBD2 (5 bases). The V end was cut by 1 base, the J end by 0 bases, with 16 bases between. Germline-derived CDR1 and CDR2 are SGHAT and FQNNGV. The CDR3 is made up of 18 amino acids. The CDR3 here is CASSLVLFRGSSYNEQFF. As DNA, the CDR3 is TGTGCCAGCAGCTTAGTTCTCTTTCGTGGGAGCTCCTACAATGAGCAGTTCTTC. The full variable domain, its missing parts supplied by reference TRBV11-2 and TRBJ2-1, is EAGVAQSPRYKIIEKRQSVAFWCNPISGHATLYWYQQILGQGPKLLIQFQNNGVVDDSQLPKDRFSAERLKGVDSTLKIQPAKLEDSAVYLCASSLVLFRGSSYNEQFFGPGTRLTVL.

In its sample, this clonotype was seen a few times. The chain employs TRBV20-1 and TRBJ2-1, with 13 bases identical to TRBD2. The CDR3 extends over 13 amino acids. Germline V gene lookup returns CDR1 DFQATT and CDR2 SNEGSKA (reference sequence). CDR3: CTPTSGRGHEQFF. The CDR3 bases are TGCACTCCAACTAGCGGGAGGGGACATGAGCAGTTCTTC.

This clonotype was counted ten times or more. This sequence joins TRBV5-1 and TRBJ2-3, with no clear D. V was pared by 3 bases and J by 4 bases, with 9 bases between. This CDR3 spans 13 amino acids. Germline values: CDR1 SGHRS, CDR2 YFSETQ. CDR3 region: CASSSRDADTQYF. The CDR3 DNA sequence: TGCGCCAGCAGCTCCCGTGACGCAGATACGCAGTATTTT.

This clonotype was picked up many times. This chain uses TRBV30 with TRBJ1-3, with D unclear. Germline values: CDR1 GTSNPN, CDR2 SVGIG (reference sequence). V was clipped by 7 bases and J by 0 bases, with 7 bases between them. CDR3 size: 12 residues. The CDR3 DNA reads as TGTGCCTCGGGAGTCTCTGGAAACACCATATATTTT. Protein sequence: CASGVSGNTIYF. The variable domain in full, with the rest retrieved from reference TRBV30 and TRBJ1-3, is SQTIHQWPATLVQPVGSPLSLECTVEGTSNPNLYWYRQAAGRGLQLLFYSVGIGQISSEVPQNLSASRPQDRQFILSSKKLLLSDSGFYLCASGVSGNTIYFGEGSWLTVV.

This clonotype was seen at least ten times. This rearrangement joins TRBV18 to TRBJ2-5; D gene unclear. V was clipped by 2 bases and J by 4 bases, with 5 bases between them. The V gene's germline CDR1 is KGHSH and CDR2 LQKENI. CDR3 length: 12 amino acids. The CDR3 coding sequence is TGTGCCAGCTCACCAAAGTCAGAGACCCAGTACTTC. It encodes CASSPKSETQYF.

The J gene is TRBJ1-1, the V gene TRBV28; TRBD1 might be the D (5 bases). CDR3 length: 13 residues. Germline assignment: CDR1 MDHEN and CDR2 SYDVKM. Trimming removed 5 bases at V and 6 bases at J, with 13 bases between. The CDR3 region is CASSKYTGAEAFF. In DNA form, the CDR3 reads TGTGCCAGCAGTAAATATACGGGGGCTGAAGCTTTCTTT.

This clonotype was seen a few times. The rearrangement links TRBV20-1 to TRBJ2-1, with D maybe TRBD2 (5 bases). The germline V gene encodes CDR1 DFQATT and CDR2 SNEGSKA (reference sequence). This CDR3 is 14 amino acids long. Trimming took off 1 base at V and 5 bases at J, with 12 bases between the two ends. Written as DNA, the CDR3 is TGCAGTGCTAGAGGGGAGCGTAGGGACAATGAGCAGTTCTTC. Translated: CSARGERRDNEQFF.

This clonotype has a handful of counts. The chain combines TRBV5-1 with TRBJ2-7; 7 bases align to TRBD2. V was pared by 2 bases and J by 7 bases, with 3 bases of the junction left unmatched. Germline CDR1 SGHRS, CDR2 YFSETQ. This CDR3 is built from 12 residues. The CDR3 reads CASSFPGGEQYF. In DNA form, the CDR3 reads TGCGCCAGCAGCTTCCCGGGAGGTGAGCAGTACTTC.

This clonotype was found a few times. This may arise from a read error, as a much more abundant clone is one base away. The CDR3 bases are TGTGCCAGCAGTTCCATCGAGGAGCCCCAGCATTTT. This gives the protein CASSSIEEPQHF. The V call is TRBV27, the J call TRBJ1-5; D is uncertain. This CDR3 has 12 residues. Per germline, CDR1 MNHEY and CDR2 SMNVEV (reference sequence). Between the trimmed V and J ends, which lost 4 bases and 8 bases, there was a span of 9 bases.

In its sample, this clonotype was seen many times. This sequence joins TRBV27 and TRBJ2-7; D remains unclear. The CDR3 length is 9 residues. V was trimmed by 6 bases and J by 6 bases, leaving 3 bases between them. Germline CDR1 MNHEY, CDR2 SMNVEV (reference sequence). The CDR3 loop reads CASRSEQYF. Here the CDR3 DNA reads TGTGCCAGCAGGAGCGAGCAGTACTTC.

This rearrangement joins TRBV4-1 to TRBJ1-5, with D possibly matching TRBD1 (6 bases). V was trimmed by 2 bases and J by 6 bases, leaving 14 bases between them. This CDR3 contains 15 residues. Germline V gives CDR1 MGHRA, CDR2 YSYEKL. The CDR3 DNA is TGCGCCAGCAGCCAAATTCCAGGGGAGGCTCAGCCCCAGCATTTT. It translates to CASSQIPGEAQPQHF.